The 9 T cell receptor beta chains listed next were all sequenced from one sample in a study of blood T cell repertoires in COVID-19 (dated by TCRdb to about 2020). The method was the immunoSEQ multiplex PCR assay. TCRdb took over this immuneACCESS table, retaining in-frame rearrangements with V and J assigned. Such tables are incomplete; in checked studies, under half of the missing clones stem from an unresolved V gene, and the remainder is unexplained. The sample table lists roughly 57,000 clones, 80% to 85% of them with a count of one. The ten largest clones represent approximately 20% of the sample. Sequencing was done on a sample of peripheral blood. Receptor source: a man aged 30-40 years with COVID-19, enrolled during active disease.

This chain links TRBV6-7 with TRBJ2-1; 12 bases line up with TRBD2. TRBV6-7 is an ORF for which the function is uncertain. The V and J ends lost 8 bases and 9 bases, in that order; junction bases with no gene match: 14. The CDR3 is 16 amino acids. The DNA for the CDR3 is TGTGCCAGCGACAAAAAGCTAGCGGGAGGGCCAGGTGAGCAGTTCTTC. As protein: CASDKKLAGGPGEQFF.

The chain uses TRBV19 and TRBJ1-6; maybe TRBD1 (5 bases). CDR3 length: 15 residues. Germline V CDR1 and CDR2: LNHDA, SQIVND (reference sequence). V lost 1 base and J 7 bases, leaving 11 bases between the germline ends. CDR3 in DNA: TGTGCCAGTAGTATAGTTGCGGGGGTGAATTCACCCCTCCACTTT. Translating gives CASSIVAGVNSPLHF.

This clone was observed once. The chain carries TRBV28 and TRBJ2-2; weak D call: TRBD2 (5 bases). V lost 5 bases and J 3 bases, leaving 13 bases between the germline ends. CDR1 and CDR2 (germline): MDHEN, SYDVKM. The CDR3 is made up of 15 amino acids. DNA for the CDR3: TGTGCCAGCAGTCTCGCCGCGGGTCACACCGGGGAGCTGTTTTTT. It specifies CASSLAAGHTGELFF. Based on the CDR3 plus reference TRBV28 and TRBJ2-2, the full variable domain is DVKVTQSSRYLVKRTGEKVFLECVQDMDHENMFWYRQDPGLGLRLIYFSYDVKMKEKGDIPEGYSVSREKKERFSLILESASTNQTSMYLCASSLAAGHTGELFFGEGSRLTVL.

The genes are TRBV7-8 and TRBJ2-7; D is ambiguous. The ends were cut back, 4 bases at V and 1 base at J, with 11 bases in the middle. The CDR3 sequence is 14 residues long. Germline-derived CDR1 and CDR2 are SGHVS and FQNEAQ. The CDR3 loop reads CASSSVETSYEQYF. The DNA of the CDR3 is TGTGCCAGCAGCTCCGTCGAGACATCCTACGAGCAGTACTTC.

The chain is built from TRBV28 and TRBJ2-6, with 8 bases fitting TRBD2. The germline CDR1 and CDR2 sequences are MDHEN and SYDVKM. The CDR3 consists of 16 residues. Germline trimming cut 2 bases from V and 2 bases from J; bases unmatched to any gene: 2. The CDR3 nucleotides are TGTGCCAGCAGTTTAGCGGGGGGAGCTGGGGCCAACGTCCTGACTTTC. This translates into CASSLAGGAGANVLTF.

This clone was found once. CDR3 bases: TGTGCCAGCAGCGTAGACAGGGCAACTAATGAAAAACTGTTTTTT. This gives the protein CASSVDRATNEKLFF. The chain carries TRBV7-2 and TRBJ1-4; 7 bases match TRBD1. From germline, CDR1 is SGHTA and CDR2 FQGNSA. With 5 bases clipped from V and 0 bases from J, the junction kept 3 bases outside the gene matches. There are 15 residues in the CDR3.

The chain recombines TRBV27 with TRBJ1-6, with a weak D call TRBD1 (5 bases). This CDR3 contains 12 residues. The V end was cut by 6 bases, the J end by 8 bases, with 8 bases between. Germline V gene lookup returns CDR1 MNHEY and CDR2 SMNVEV (reference sequence). For the CDR3, the DNA is TGTGCCAGCAGGCAACAGGATTCACCCCTCCACTTT. It codes for CASRQQDSPLHF.

V usage is TRBV9 and J usage is TRBJ1-2, with TRBD1 as a possible D gene (5 bases). Trimming left V 8 bases short and J 4 bases short, with 9 bases between. Germline V CDR1 and CDR2: SGDLS, YYNGEE. There are 11 residues in the CDR3. CDR3 protein: CASDSLYGYTF. The CDR3 nucleotides read TGTGCCAGTGACAGCCTCTATGGCTACACCTTC.

The V and J genes are TRBV11-3 and TRBJ2-3; 8 nucleotides line up with TRBD2. The CDR3 length is 17 residues. V lost 4 bases, J lost 1 base, and 10 bases stayed unmatched. CDR1 SGHNT and CDR2 YENEEA come from the germline V gene. CDR3 nucleotide sequence: TGTGCCAGCAGCTCAGGATCGTCGGGAGGGGGCACAGATACGCAGTATTTT. It yields the protein CASSSGSSGGGTDTQYF.